The 7 T cell receptor beta chains listed next were all sequenced from one sample in a study of shared clonotypes between healthy human individuals. Measured with immunoSEQ multiplex PCR; TCRdb has only the in-frame clones, and not every one. The sample shows roughly 2.2 million clones, less than 95% of them seen only once. Sequencing was carried out using naive CD4+ T cells from PBMCs. Subset indicated: CD45RA+ positively selected. Every receptor here comes from a man aged 18 to 30 in good health. Some clones in this sample may be carry-over from other donors' samples.

This clone was seen a handful of times. The chain has TRBV29-1 and TRBJ1-1, with D possibly matching TRBD1 (6 bases). The CDR3 loop spans 14 amino acids. Per germline, CDR1 SQVTM and CDR2 ANQGSEA. The V end lost 6 bases, the J end lost 0 bases, and 14 bases lay between the germline ends. The CDR3 DNA sequence: TGCAGCGTGACGACAGGAAACATGAACACTGAAGCTTTCTTT. Translated: CSVTTGNMNTEAFF. Complete variable domain (other parts from reference TRBV29-1 and TRBJ1-1): SAVISQKPSRDICQRGTSLTIQCQVDSQVTMMFWYRQQPGQSLTLIATANQGSEATYESGFVIDKFPISRPNLTFSTLTVSNMSPEDSSIYLCSVTTGNMNTEAFFGQGTRLTVV.

The chain has TRBV5-1 and TRBJ2-7, with 8 bases that match TRBD2. Germline trimming cut 0 bases from V and 4 bases from J; bases unmatched to any gene: 9. The CDR3 contains 16 residues. Germline V gene lookup returns CDR1 SGHRS and CDR2 YFSETQ. The CDR3 coding sequence is TGCGCCAGCAGCTTGGGGATGGTAGCGGGACCGTACGAGCAGTACTTC. Translated: CASSLGMVAGPYEQYF.

The chain employs TRBV7-9 and TRBJ2-7; 12 nucleotides match TRBD1. The CDR3 runs 16 residues. Germline lookup yields CDR1 SEHNR and CDR2 FQNEAQ (reference sequence). V was clipped by 5 bases and J by 5 bases; unmatched bases: 10. The CDR3 is CASSPQGGQGAHEQYF. CDR3 bases: TGTGCCAGCAGCCCCCAGGGGGGACAGGGGGCCCACGAGCAGTACTTC.

This clone was picked up a small number of times. The rearrangement joins TRBV7-9 to TRBJ1-1; no clear D. Germline CDR1 and CDR2: SEHNR and FQNEAQ (reference sequence). Deletions cut 5 bases from V and 2 bases from J, with 12 bases between. The CDR3 covers 14 residues. The CDR3 DNA sequence: TGTGCCAGCAGCGCGCCCCCAGACAACACTGAAGCTTTCTTT. This sequence encodes CASSAPPDNTEAFF.

The chain is built from TRBV28 and TRBJ1-2; TRBD1 matches 10 bases. Germline V gene sequence: CDR1 MDHEN, CDR2 SYDVKM. The CDR3 runs 13 residues. V gave up 4 bases and J gave up 8 bases; unmatched junction bases: 4. For the CDR3, the DNA is TGTGCCAGCAGTTCCGGACAGGGGGAAGGCTACACCTTC. Encoded protein: CASSSGQGEGYTF.

This chain uses TRBV10-3 with TRBJ2-7; 12 bases map to TRBD2. CDR3 length equals 14 residues. Trimming at V came to 6 bases and at J to 6 bases, leaving 6 bases not matched to a gene. Germline V gene sequence: CDR1 ENHRY, CDR2 SYGVKD. The CDR3, as DNA: TGTGCCATCAGCGGACTAGCGGGAAAAACCGAGCAGTACTTC. It encodes CAISGLAGKTEQYF.

The CDR3 loop is CASSTRTANTGELFF. The DNA for the CDR3 is TGTGCCAGTAGTACCCGGACGGCGAACACCGGGGAGCTGTTTTTT. J is TRBJ2-2 and V is TRBV19; no reliable D call. The V end was cut by 4 bases, the J end by 0 bases, with 9 bases between. CDR3 length: 15 residues. CDR1 is LNHDA, CDR2 SQIVND, per germline (reference sequence).